The sequence of this T cell receptor beta chain was determined in a study of shared clonotypes between healthy human individuals. CD45RO-negative cells were positively selected for CCR7, leaving out terminally differentiated effector memory CD45RA+ cells. V lost 1 base to trimming and J lost 2 bases, with 10 bases between them. The CDR3 is 15 residues long. Germline values: CDR1 MNHEY, CDR2 SMNVEV (reference sequence). This table comes from immunoSEQ multiplex PCR, and its TCRdb copy is limited to in-frame clones, with some not included. This sample has about 650,000 clones, with 95% to 96% found just once.

This clonotype was obtained from a woman in her thirties in good health. This chain uses TRBV27 with TRBJ2-3; possibly TRBD1 or TRBD2 for D (6 bases each). The sample comprised naive CD8+ T cells sorted from blood. CDR3 in DNA: TGTGCCAGCAGTTTATGGGGGGCGTCCACAGATACGCAGTATTTT. Protein: CASSLWGASTDTQYF.